This entry lists 20 T cell receptor beta chains sequenced from one sample in a study of long-term antiretroviral therapy in people with HIV. The run of the v3.0 immunoSEQ assay was at survey level. TCRdb's table, derived via immunoSEQ multiplex PCR, lists solely in-frame clones and lacks some. The sample holds over 15,000 clones, roughly 94% seen once. Specimen: unsorted PBMCs, collected 6 to 6.5 years after starting antiretroviral therapy. Receptor source: a woman in her forties or fifties with HIV.

V and J are TRBV27 and TRBJ2-3, with D possibly matching TRBD1 (5 bases). Trimming pared 5 bases from V and 0 bases from J, leaving 18 bases between. Germline-derived CDR1 and CDR2 are MNHEY and SMNVEV (reference sequence). The CDR3 contains 17 residues. The CDR3 nucleotides are TGTGCCAGCAGTGCCACTATTCGTGGACAAAGCACAGATACGCAGTATTTT. Its protein is CASSATIRGQSTDTQYF.

V usage is TRBV18 and J usage is TRBJ2-1; D remains unclear. V gave up 6 bases and J gave up 7 bases, with 13 bases separating them. The CDR3 is made up of 13 amino acids. Per the germline V gene, CDR1 is KGHSH and CDR2 is LQKENI. In nucleotides, the CDR3 is TGTGCCAGCTCTCTGAGTGACATGAATGAGCAGTTCTTC. Its translation: CASSLSDMNEQFF.

The chain is built from TRBV2 and TRBJ2-7; D gene unclear. Trimming shortened V by 9 bases and J by 6 bases, and 12 bases separated the two germline ends. The CDR3 has 11 residues. Germline-derived CDR1 and CDR2 are SNHLY and FYNNEI. CDR3 nucleotide sequence: TGTGCCAGTAGAGATTCAGGCGAGCAGTACTTC. Its protein product is CASRDSGEQYF.

The genes are TRBV11-2 and TRBJ2-1; a possible D gene is TRBD2 (6 bases). Germline assignment: CDR1 SGHAT and CDR2 FQNNGV. CDR3 length: 13 amino acids. V gave up 1 base and J gave up 6 bases, with 7 bases separating them. The CDR3 nucleotides read TGTGCCAGCAGCTTAGCCGGGGGCAATGAGCAGTTCTTC. It yields the protein CASSLAGGNEQFF.

This clone was detected once. The chain couples TRBV27 to TRBJ2-5, with 10 bases fitting TRBD1. Germline V gene sequence: CDR1 MNHEY, CDR2 SMNVEV (reference sequence). The CDR3 totals 16 residues. V was clipped by 1 base and J by 1 base; unmatched bases: 3. The CDR3 reads CASSLWGTGVQETQYF. The CDR3 nucleotides are TGTGCCAGCAGTTTATGGGGGACAGGGGTCCAAGAGACCCAGTACTTC.

The chain has TRBV6-5 and TRBJ1-6; no firm D call. This CDR3 is 14 amino acids long. From germline, CDR1 is MNHEY and CDR2 SVGAGI. V was shortened by 6 bases and J by 7 bases, with 13 bases between the two germline ends. The chain's CDR3 is CASSPGAGNSPLHF. CDR3 nucleotides: TGTGCCAGCAGCCCCGGTGCAGGCAATTCACCCCTCCACTTT.

V gene TRBV4-3 combines with J gene TRBJ2-2; TRBD2 aligns across 7 bases. V gave up 1 base and J gave up 5 bases; unmatched junction bases: 4. Germline loops: CDR1 LGHNA, CDR2 YSLEER. The CDR3 has 15 residues. The DNA of the CDR3 is TGCGCCAGCAGCCAAGCTAGGGAGGGAACCGGGGAGCTGTTTTTT. It translates to CASSQAREGTGELFF.

The chain has TRBV9 and TRBJ2-6; no clear D. The V and J ends lost 0 bases and 2 bases respectively, with 3 bases between them. This CDR3 is built from 14 residues. Germline CDR1 and CDR2: SGDLS and YYNGEE. This chain's CDR3 is CASSVEPGANVLTF. CDR3 sequence (DNA): TGTGCCAGCAGCGTAGAGCCTGGGGCCAACGTCCTGACTTTC.

The genes are TRBV10-3 and TRBJ2-3; D may match TRBD1 or TRBD2 (7 bases each). Germline CDR1 ENHRY, CDR2 SYGVKD. There are 16 residues in the CDR3. Trimming took 5 bases from V and 5 from J, leaving 20 bases between them. The CDR3 DNA is TGTGCCATCAGTTCGTTCCAGGGGGGGGCGTTAGATACGCAGTATTTT. Its translation is CAISSFQGGALDTQYF.

The chain links TRBV18 to TRBJ2-5; the D call may be TRBD1 or TRBD2 (5 bases each). The CDR3 totals 13 residues. The V end was cut by 3 bases, the J end by 7 bases, with 12 bases between. Germline CDR1 is KGHSH and CDR2 is LQKENI. CDR3 coding DNA: TGTGCCAGCTCACCGGACTCGAGGGGGACCCAGTACTTC. Amino acid sequence: CASSPDSRGTQYF.

The V gene is TRBV20-1, the J gene TRBJ2-1, with D perhaps TRBD2 (6 bases). Trimming cost V 7 bases and J 7 bases, with 11 bases left between them. Germline V gene data show CDR1 as DFQATT and CDR2 as SNEGSKA (reference sequence). The CDR3 extends over 11 amino acids. For the CDR3, the DNA is TGCAGTGTTAATCGGGGGAATGAGCAGTTCTTC. Its translation is CSVNRGNEQFF.

The genes are TRBV7-9 and TRBJ2-5, with D hard to call. This CDR3 region has 13 residues. The V end lost 5 bases, the J end lost 4 bases, and 11 bases lay between the germline ends. CDR1 SEHNR and CDR2 FQNEAQ come from the germline V gene (reference sequence). The CDR3 is CASSHGPRETQYF. The CDR3 DNA is TGTGCCAGCAGCCACGGACCGCGAGAGACCCAGTACTTC.

V gene TRBV4-1 combines with J gene TRBJ2-7, with D tentatively TRBD1 (6 bases). The ends were cut back, 1 base at V and 3 bases at J, with 13 bases in the middle. Germline CDR1 MGHRA, CDR2 YSYEKL. This CDR3 spans 15 amino acids. The CDR3 loop reads CASSQGAGAGYEQYF. In DNA, the CDR3 is TGCGCCAGCAGCCAAGGGGCAGGGGCGGGCTACGAGCAGTACTTC.

The V call is TRBV2, the J call TRBJ1-2; 7 bases map to TRBD1. The V gene's germline CDR1 is SNHLY and CDR2 FYNNEI. The ends lost 3 bases at V and 8 bases at J; junction bases unmatched: 6. CDR3 size: 13 residues. As DNA, the CDR3 is TGTGCCAGCAGTGAGGGCAGGGGGGAAGGCTACACCTTC. This gives the protein CASSEGRGEGYTF.

V is TRBV5-4 and J is TRBJ2-3; tentative D call: TRBD2 (6 bases). The CDR3 spans 16 residues. With 5 bases removed from V and 8 bases from J, the gap between germline ends came to 24 bases. Per germline, CDR1 SGHNT and CDR2 YYREEE (reference sequence). The CDR3 nucleotides read TGTGCCAGCAGTCCGGGCGGGCGGGATTCCGTGGGTACGCAGTATTTT. Protein: CASSPGGRDSVGTQYF.

This clone was seen once. The chain employs TRBV6-1 and TRBJ2-7, with 7 bases that match TRBD1. With 6 bases clipped from V and 2 bases from J, the junction kept 7 bases outside the gene matches. The CDR3 spans 14 residues. In germline, CDR1 is MNHNS, CDR2 SASEGT. This chain's CDR3 is CASSAGTAAYEQYF. The CDR3 DNA reads as TGTGCCAGCAGCGCCGGGACAGCTGCCTACGAGCAGTACTTC.

This clone was counted a single time. The chain carries TRBV27 and TRBJ2-2; the D is unclear. The ends were cut back, 5 bases at V and 3 bases at J, with 4 bases in the middle. The CDR3 totals 12 residues. The germline gives CDR1 MNHEY, CDR2 SMNVEV (reference sequence). CDR3 residues: CASSPYTGELFF. The CDR3, as DNA: TGTGCCAGCAGTCCCTACACCGGGGAGCTGTTTTTT.

CDR3 sequence: CASSFSGGDYGYTF. As DNA, the CDR3 is TGCGCCAGCAGCTTTTCGGGGGGCGACTATGGCTACACCTTC. The genes are TRBV5-1 and TRBJ1-2; TRBD1 might be the D (6 bases). V was clipped by 2 bases and J by 3 bases, with 11 bases between them. Germline V gene data show CDR1 as SGHRS and CDR2 as YFSETQ. The length of the CDR3 is 14 residues.

This sequence joins TRBV9 and TRBJ1-5; D unresolved. V was cut by 5 bases and J by 4 bases, with 16 bases left in between. The CDR3 covers 15 residues. Germline loops: CDR1 SGDLS, CDR2 YYNGEE. CDR3 protein: CASSSGSRPNQPQHF. CDR3 sequence (DNA): TGTGCCAGCAGTTCGGGGTCCCGACCAAATCAGCCCCAGCATTTT.

V gene TRBV11-2 combines with J gene TRBJ2-7; tentative D call: TRBD2 (6 bases). Trimming removed 1 base from V and 1 base from J, with 11 bases in between. The CDR3 contains 15 residues. Germline CDR1 is SGHAT and CDR2 is FQNNGV. CDR3 in amino acids: CASSLAAGRSYEQYF. DNA for the CDR3: TGTGCCAGCAGCTTAGCGGCGGGGAGGTCCTACGAGCAGTACTTC.